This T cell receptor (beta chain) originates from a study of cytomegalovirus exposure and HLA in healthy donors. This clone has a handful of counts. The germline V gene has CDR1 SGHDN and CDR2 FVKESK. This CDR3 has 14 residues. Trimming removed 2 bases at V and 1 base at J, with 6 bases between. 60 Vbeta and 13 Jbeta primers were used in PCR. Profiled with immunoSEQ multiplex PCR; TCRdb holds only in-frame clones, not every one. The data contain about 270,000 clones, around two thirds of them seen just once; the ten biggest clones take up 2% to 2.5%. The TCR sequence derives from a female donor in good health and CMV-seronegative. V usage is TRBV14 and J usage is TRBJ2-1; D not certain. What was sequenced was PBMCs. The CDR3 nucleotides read TGTGCCAGCAGCCAAATAGAGTCCTACAATGAGCAGTTCTTC. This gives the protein CASSQIESYNEQFF.